What follows are 31 T cell receptor beta chains derived from one specimen sequenced in a study of T cell responses to AZD1222 COVID-19 vaccine. Libraries were prepared by immunoSEQ multiplex PCR; TCRdb keeps only in-frame clonotypes and omits some of them. The table includes around 120,000 clones, about 88% detected once. Source: peripheral blood, taken 28 days after the second AZD1222 dose. The receptors were gathered from an adult who received the AZD1222 COVID-19 vaccine.

The chain uses TRBV4-3 and TRBJ2-2; no definite D call. The germline V gene encodes CDR1 LGHNA and CDR2 YSLEER. CDR3 size: 19 residues. Trimming took off 0 bases at V and 0 bases at J, with 17 bases between the two ends. CDR3 sequence: CASSQDSFSGATNTGELFF. CDR3 nucleotide sequence: TGCGCCAGCAGCCAAGATTCGTTCTCCGGCGCAACGAACACCGGGGAGCTGTTTTTT.

This sequence joins TRBV27 and TRBJ1-4; D not certain. Germline V gene lookup returns CDR1 MNHEY and CDR2 SMNVEV (reference sequence). V dropped 6 bases and J dropped 1 base, with 15 bases sitting between them. The CDR3 runs 16 residues. CDR3 sequence: CASRVEERETNEKLFF. CDR3 sequence (DNA): TGTGCCAGCAGAGTAGAGGAAAGGGAAACTAATGAAAAACTGTTTTTT.

In DNA, the CDR3 is TGTGCCAGCAGCTCCCGACAGGTTCTTTTGAACACTGAAGCTTTCTTT. Translating gives CASSSRQVLLNTEAFF. The chain employs TRBV6-2 or TRBV6-3 and TRBJ1-1; D may be TRBD1 (6 bases). This CDR3 contains 16 residues. V gave up 6 bases and J gave up 0 bases, with 17 bases separating them. The V gene's germline CDR1 is MNHEY and CDR2 SVGEGT.

This chain connects TRBV6-2 or TRBV6-3 to TRBJ1-2, with D possibly TRBD1 on 5 matching bases. This CDR3 is built from 14 residues. V lost 6 bases, J lost 6 bases, and 17 bases lay in between. Germline V gives CDR1 MNHEY, CDR2 SVGEGT. The CDR3 protein is CASSPPGTWDGYTF. CDR3 sequence (DNA): TGTGCCAGCAGCCCCCCAGGGACTTGGGATGGCTACACCTTC.

V is TRBV28 and J is TRBJ2-7; D may be TRBD2 (5 bases). Germline V gene lookup returns CDR1 MDHEN and CDR2 SYDVKM. Trimming left V 5 bases short and J 2 bases short, with 16 bases between. The CDR3 is made up of 15 amino acids. The CDR3 DNA reads as TGTGCCAGCAGTCCCCCCCCCGGGATAACCTACGAGCAGTACTTC. Translation: CASSPPPGITYEQYF.

V gene TRBV28 combines with J gene TRBJ1-1; 8 nucleotides agree with TRBD1. This CDR3 region has 14 residues. CDR1 MDHEN and CDR2 SYDVKM come from the germline V gene. With 6 bases clipped from V and 10 bases from J, the junction kept 13 bases outside the gene matches. CDR3 in amino acids: CASRIITGGRGAFF. The CDR3 DNA sequence: TGTGCCAGCAGGATTATAACAGGGGGTCGGGGAGCTTTCTTT.

This chain joins TRBV27 and TRBJ2-7, with D perhaps TRBD2 (5 bases). CDR3 length: 14 amino acids. V was shortened by 5 bases and J by 0 bases, with 11 bases between the two germline ends. Germline V lookup: CDR1 MNHEY, CDR2 SMNVEV (reference sequence). DNA for the CDR3: TGTGCCAGCAGTACGGGGTCTATCTCCTACGAGCAGTACTTC. It specifies CASSTGSISYEQYF.

This chain connects TRBV14 to TRBJ1-5; TRBD1 might be the D (5 bases). Germline V CDR1 and CDR2: SGHDN, FVKESK. The ends were cut back, 1 base at V and 7 bases at J, with 8 bases in the middle. This CDR3 has 13 amino acids. CDR3: CASSQGRAQPQHF. As DNA, the CDR3 is TGTGCCAGCAGCCAAGGCAGGGCCCAGCCCCAGCATTTT.

CDR3 in amino acids: CASSHDVGGSSGNTIYF. CDR3 DNA sequence: TGCGCCAGCAGCCACGACGTTGGCGGCTCCTCTGGAAACACCATATATTTT. The rearrangement joins TRBV4-3 to TRBJ1-3; D is ambiguous. CDR3 length equals 17 residues. V was cut by 3 bases and J by 0 bases, with 15 bases left in between. Germline loops: CDR1 LGHNA, CDR2 YSLEER.

In its sample, this clone was seen a few times. This sequence joins TRBV7-9 and TRBJ2-6, with D uncertain. V was clipped by 5 bases and J by 0 bases, with 5 bases between them. The CDR3 is made up of 14 amino acids. Germline V lookup: CDR1 SEHNR, CDR2 FQNEAQ (reference sequence). The CDR3 region is CASSVTSGANVLTF. As DNA, the CDR3 is TGTGCCAGCAGCGTGACCTCTGGGGCCAACGTCCTGACTTTC.

The chain recombines TRBV19 with TRBJ1-5; a possible D gene is TRBD1 (5 bases). Between the trimmed V and J ends, which lost 4 bases and 3 bases, there was a span of 19 bases. Germline-derived CDR1 and CDR2 are LNHDA and SQIVND (reference sequence). The CDR3 contains 17 residues. The CDR3: CASSTPGRQPYNQPQHF. CDR3 sequence (DNA): TGTGCCAGTAGTACCCCAGGGCGTCAGCCCTACAATCAGCCCCAGCATTTT.

The chain joins TRBV4-2 to TRBJ2-3, with 7 bases that match TRBD2. CDR3 length: 16 residues. Germline V gives CDR1 LGHNA, CDR2 YNFKEQ. Trimming removed 1 base from V and 4 bases from J; junction bases left unmatched: 8. CDR3 nucleotides: TGTGCCAGCAGCCAAGTACCCGGAGGGAGGGCAGATACGCAGTATTTT. Translation: CASSQVPGGRADTQYF.

This rearrangement joins TRBV4-3 to TRBJ2-2; 10 positions match TRBD1. V shed 3 bases and J 8 bases; nucleotides not matched to a gene: 12. The germline gives CDR1 LGHNA, CDR2 YSLEER. This CDR3 spans 17 amino acids. CDR3 residues: CASSQDRGGGVPGELFF. CDR3 DNA: TGCGCCAGCAGCCAGGACAGGGGGGGAGGGGTACCGGGGGAGCTGTTTTTT.

The chain couples TRBV11-2 to TRBJ1-6; unclear D gene. V was trimmed by 0 bases and J by 11 bases, leaving 5 bases between them. From germline, CDR1 is SGHAT and CDR2 FQNNGV. The CDR3 covers 12 residues. The CDR3 sequence is CASSLEVAPLHF. CDR3 nucleotides: TGTGCCAGCAGCTTAGAGGTGGCACCCCTCCACTTT.

The chain combines TRBV7-9 with TRBJ2-2; D unclear. The CDR3 sequence is 14 residues long. V lost 1 base and J lost 8, with 11 bases in between. CDR1 SEHNR and CDR2 FQNEAQ come from the germline V gene (reference sequence). Written as DNA, the CDR3 is TGTGCCAGCAGCTTAGATCAAGGTCTAGGGGAGCTGTTTTTT. It specifies CASSLDQGLGELFF.

V usage is TRBV7-9 and J usage is TRBJ1-3; D unclear. CDR1 is SEHNR and CDR2 is FQNEAQ in the germline V gene (reference sequence). The CDR3 has 13 amino acids. V was clipped by 5 bases and J by 3 bases, with 8 bases between them. The DNA of the CDR3 is TGTGCCAGCAGCACCAACAGTGGAAACACCATATATTTT. Its protein is CASSTNSGNTIYF.

This rearrangement joins TRBV18 to TRBJ2-1; 8 positions match TRBD1. This CDR3 has 16 amino acids. Trimming cost V 6 bases and J 7 bases; bases outside gene matches: 14. The germline CDR1 and CDR2 sequences are KGHSH and LQKENI. CDR3: CASSLKDRVVWNEQFF. CDR3 in DNA: TGTGCCAGCTCCCTAAAGGACAGGGTAGTTTGGAATGAGCAGTTCTTC.

The rearrangement uses TRBV27 and TRBJ2-4, with a possible D match to TRBD1 (5 bases). The length of the CDR3 is 14 residues. The V end lost 0 bases, the J end lost 4 bases, and 7 bases lay between the germline ends. Germline lookup yields CDR1 MNHEY and CDR2 SMNVEV (reference sequence). The CDR3 DNA reads TGTGCCAGCAGTTTATCGTCAGGGAAAAACATTCAGTACTTC. Its translation is CASSLSSGKNIQYF.

This chain's CDR3 is CASSQPGGNYEQYF. CDR3 in DNA: TGTGCCAGCTCACAGCCGGGAGGGAACTACGAGCAGTACTTC. V gene TRBV18 combines with J gene TRBJ2-7; 8 bases line up with TRBD2. The CDR3 runs 14 residues. Germline V gene lookup returns CDR1 KGHSH and CDR2 LQKENI. J gave up 3 bases and V 4 bases, and 5 bases lay outside the gene matches.

The gene calls are TRBV5-4 and TRBJ1-3, with D hard to call. Germline values: CDR1 SGHNT, CDR2 YYREEE (reference sequence). This CDR3 is 15 amino acids long. Deletions cut 0 bases from V and 8 bases from J, with 15 bases between. The CDR3 sequence: CASSLDQSPGDTIYF. DNA of the CDR3: TGTGCCAGCAGCTTGGACCAGAGCCCCGGAGACACCATATATTTT.

The chain joins TRBV6-1 to TRBJ1-6, with TRBD1 matching over 7 bases. CDR1 MNHNS and CDR2 SASEGT come from the germline V gene. V was pared by 5 bases and J by 7 bases, with 5 bases of the junction left unmatched. The CDR3 length is 14 residues. The CDR3 is CASSWGQMNSPLHF. CDR3 nucleotides: TGTGCCAGCAGTTGGGGACAGATGAATTCACCCCTCCACTTT.

Judged by abundance, this clone is medium-sized. This sequence joins TRBV6-4 and TRBJ2-2; D is perhaps TRBD2 (6 bases). The V and J ends lost 3 bases and 3 bases respectively, with 11 bases between them. In germline, CDR1 is MRHNA, CDR2 SNTAGT. CDR3 length: 15 amino acids. CDR3 sequence reads: CASSEEGEHTGELFF. In nucleotides, the CDR3 is TGTGCCAGCAGTGAGGAGGGAGAGCACACCGGGGAGCTGTTTTTT.

This clone was counted only a few times. The chain combines TRBV28 with TRBJ1-2, with D hard to call. Germline V gene lookup returns CDR1 MDHEN and CDR2 SYDVKM. The ends were cut back, 1 base at V and 8 bases at J, with 14 bases in the middle. The CDR3 is made up of 14 amino acids. This CDR3 reads CASSLSQRGKGYTF. CDR3 nucleotide sequence: TGTGCCAGCAGTTTATCCCAAAGAGGTAAAGGCTACACCTTC.

The gene calls are TRBV10-1 and TRBJ2-5; 8 nucleotides line up with TRBD2. This CDR3 has 15 residues. Germline V gene data show CDR1 as WNHNN and CDR2 as SYGVQD (reference sequence). J lost 1 base, V lost 2 bases, and 3 bases had no gene match. In DNA form, the CDR3 reads TGCGCCAGCAGTGAGGTACGGGGGGGCCAAGAGACCCAGTACTTC. Its translation is CASSEVRGGQETQYF.

V is TRBV5-1 and J is TRBJ2-4, with a weak D call TRBD1 (5 bases). Germline assignment: CDR1 SGHRS and CDR2 YFSETQ. The CDR3 has 15 amino acids. V shed 3 bases and J shed 3 bases, with 13 bases lying between them. This CDR3 reads CASSSDGAGKNIQYF. The CDR3 DNA reads TGCGCCAGCAGCTCTGATGGGGCCGGCAAAAACATTCAGTACTTC. The complete variable domain, with remaining parts taken from reference TRBV5-1 and TRBJ2-4, reads KAGVTQTPRYLIKTRGQQVTLSCSPISGHRSVSWYQQTPGQGLQFLFEYFSETQRNKGNFPGRFSGRQFSNSRSEMNVSTLELGDSALYLCASSSDGAGKNIQYFGAGTRLSVL.

The chain carries TRBV28 and TRBJ1-1; 7 positions agree with TRBD1. This CDR3 has 13 amino acids. V was pared by 6 bases and J by 4 bases, with 5 bases of the junction left unmatched. Germline CDR1 MDHEN, CDR2 SYDVKM. The CDR3 region is CASRPQGGTEAFF. CDR3 nucleotide sequence: TGTGCCAGCAGACCTCAGGGGGGCACTGAAGCTTTCTTT.

The chain has TRBV6-4 and TRBJ2-2, with D perhaps matching TRBD1 (6 bases). Trimming removed 0 bases at V and 7 bases at J, with 6 bases between. Germline loops: CDR1 MRHNA, CDR2 SNTAGT. This CDR3 is 13 amino acids long. CDR3 bases: TGTGCCAGCAGTGACTCAGGGGGCGGGGAGCTGTTTTTT. It codes for CASSDSGGGELFF.

This clone appeared a single time. This chain uses TRBV7-9 with TRBJ2-1; tentatively, D is TRBD2 (6 bases). CDR1 and CDR2 from the germline V gene are SEHNR and FQNEAQ (reference sequence). The CDR3 spans 14 residues. V lost 7 bases to trimming and J lost 0 bases, with 10 bases between them. The CDR3 sequence is CASIRDSSYNEQFF. CDR3 bases: TGTGCCAGCATCCGGGACTCCTCCTACAATGAGCAGTTCTTC.

In this sample, this clone turned up a few times. This sequence joins TRBV7-2 and TRBJ2-1, with D possibly TRBD2 on 6 matching bases. The V end lost 4 bases, the J end lost 9 bases, and 16 bases lay between the germline ends. CDR1 is SGHTA, CDR2 FQGNSA, per germline. This CDR3 has 14 amino acids. DNA of the CDR3: TGTGCCAGCAGCTCGACTAGGGCGATGGGTGAGCAGTTCTTC. It codes for CASSSTRAMGEQFF. Filled out from reference TRBV7-2 and TRBJ2-1, the complete variable domain reads GAGVSQSPSNKVTEKGKDVELRCDPISGHTALYWYRQSLGQGLEFLIYFQGNSAPDKSGLPSDRFSAERTGGSVSTLTIQRTQQEDSAVYLCASSSTRAMGEQFFGPGTRLTVL.

This clone was observed a few times. The rearrangement joins TRBV5-1 to TRBJ1-2; TRBD1 aligns across 7 bases. CDR3 length: 14 amino acids. After removal of 4 bases from V and 8 bases from J, the junction contained 11 bases not matched to a gene. Germline V CDR1 and CDR2: SGHRS, YFSETQ. The CDR3 loop is CASSHMTTGEGYTF. The CDR3 coding sequence is TGCGCCAGCAGCCATATGACCACAGGGGAAGGCTACACCTTC.

This clone was found a few times. The rearrangement uses TRBV6-5 and TRBJ2-3, with D unresolved. V lost 6 bases and J 2 bases, leaving 15 bases between the germline ends. This CDR3 comprises 15 residues. Germline V CDR1 and CDR2: MNHEY, SVGAGI. In DNA, the CDR3 is TGTGCCAGCAGAGATAGGGCACGCTTCACAGATACGCAGTATTTT. It yields the protein CASRDRARFTDTQYF.